The rows below give T cell receptor beta chains drawn from one sample of a study of T cell responses to AZD1222 COVID-19 vaccine. The table came from immunoSEQ multiplex PCR; TCRdb's copy has only in-frame clones and leaves some out. This sample has more than 90,000 clones; about 90% occur once, and the top ten carry about 15%. Sample: peripheral blood, taken on day 0 of AZD1222 vaccination. These TCRs come from an adult in good health. CDR3s include the opening cysteine and the closing phenylalanine or tryptophan. Each record gives: J gene, clone size, D gene, V gene, CDR3 protein, CDR3 DNA. The D gene is left open where the match is weak. A clone size is listed for some rows: how often the clone was seen (once, few, many), or a class if it is expanded.

J: TRBJ1-6; size: .; D: .; V: TRBV5-1; CDR3: CASSPDYNSPLHF; DNA: TGCGCCAGCAGCCCCGACTATAATTCACCCCTCCACTTT
J: TRBJ1-1; size: .; D: .; V: TRBV5-1; CDR3: CASRRALDTEAFF; DNA: TGCGCCAGCAGACGGGCCCTGGACACTGAAGCTTTCTTT
J: TRBJ1-2; size: .; D: .; V: TRBV12-3/TRBV12-4; CDR3: CASSQGMGGYTF; DNA: TGTGCCAGCAGCCAGGGGATGGGTGGCTACACCTTC
J: TRBJ1-1; size: once; D: TRBD1; V: TRBV7-7; CDR3: CASSPIQGTENTEAFF; DNA: TGTGCCAGCAGTCCCATACAGGGGACGGAAAACACTGAAGCTTTCTTT
J: TRBJ2-5; size: .; D: .; V: TRBV28; CDR3: CASGRNVQETQYF; DNA: TGTGCCAGCGGGAGAAATGTCCAAGAGACCCAGTACTTC
J: TRBJ1-1; size: .; D: TRBD1; V: TRBV3-1/TRBV3-2; CDR3: CASSQKTGGPGAFF; DNA: TGTGCCAGCAGCCAAAAAACAGGGGGTCCTGGAGCTTTCTTT
J: TRBJ2-7; size: .; D: TRBD2; V: TRBV4-2; CDR3: CASSHPGTSGIYEQYF; DNA: TGTGCCAGCAGCCATCCCGGGACTAGCGGGATTTACGAGCAGTACTTC
J: TRBJ2-7; size: .; D: TRBD2; V: TRBV7-9; CDR3: CASSHTSGMVYEQYF; DNA: TGTGCCAGCAGCCACACTAGCGGGATGGTCTACGAGCAGTACTTC
J: TRBJ2-5; size: .; D: .; V: TRBV5-1; CDR3: CASSFYTGSGETQYF; DNA: TGCGCCAGCAGTTTTTATACAGGGAGCGGGGAGACCCAGTACTTC
J: TRBJ1-5; size: few; D: .; V: TRBV6-2/TRBV6-3; CDR3: CASSYKGGSQPQHF; DNA: TGTGCCAGCAGTTATAAGGGTGGGAGTCAGCCCCAGCATTTT
J: TRBJ1-4; size: .; D: .; V: TRBV28; CDR3: CASRRPRGGATETNEKLFF; DNA: TGTGCCAGCAGACGCCCCCGGGGGGGCGCTACGGAAACTAATGAAAAACTGTTTTTT
J: TRBJ1-3; size: once; D: .; V: TRBV6-1; CDR3: CASSESTVTPYF; DNA: TGTGCCAGCAGTGAATCGACAGTTACCCCATATTTT
J: TRBJ2-7; size: .; D: .; V: TRBV28; CDR3: CASRLNHYEQYF; DNA: TGTGCCAGCAGATTAAACCACTACGAGCAGTACTTC
J: TRBJ2-7; size: .; D: TRBD2; V: TRBV2; CDR3: CASSEWVAGPVEQYF; DNA: TGTGCCAGCAGTGAATGGGTAGCGGGACCTGTCGAGCAGTACTTC
J: TRBJ2-1; size: .; D: TRBD2; V: TRBV29-1; CDR3: CSATGLAGITEQFF; DNA: TGCAGCGCAACTGGACTAGCGGGAATAACTGAGCAGTTCTTC
J: TRBJ2-1; size: .; D: .; V: TRBV15; CDR3: CATSRDRAGREQFF; DNA: TGTGCCACCAGCAGAGATAGGGCGGGAAGAGAGCAGTTCTTC
J: TRBJ2-1; size: .; D: .; V: TRBV6-4; CDR3: CASSDIASGSYNEQFF; DNA: TGTGCCAGCAGTGATATCGCCAGCGGCTCCTACAATGAGCAGTTCTTC
J: TRBJ1-1; size: once; D: .; V: TRBV14; CDR3: CASSLASGPEAFF; DNA: TGTGCCAGCAGCCTAGCCTCCGGCCCCGAAGCTTTCTTT
J: TRBJ2-3; size: once; D: .; V: TRBV5-1; CDR3: CASSLAARPDTQYF; DNA: TGCGCCAGCAGCTTGGCCGCTAGACCAGATACGCAGTATTTT
J: TRBJ1-2; size: .; D: TRBD1; V: TRBV9; CDR3: CASSVGQGAAYGYTF; DNA: TGTGCCAGCAGCGTAGGGCAGGGGGCGGCCTATGGCTACACCTTC
J: TRBJ1-4; size: once; D: .; V: TRBV2; CDR3: CASSATASTQKLFF; DNA: TGTGCCAGCAGTGCTACAGCCAGTACCCAAAAACTGTTTTTT
J: TRBJ1-2; size: .; D: TRBD1; V: TRBV30; CDR3: CAWSRTGLGGYTF; DNA: TGTGCCTGGAGTAGGACAGGGTTGGGCGGCTACACCTTC
J: TRBJ2-7; size: once; D: TRBD2; V: TRBV27; CDR3: CASSLKGLAYEQYF; DNA: TGTGCCAGCAGTCTAAAAGGACTAGCCTACGAGCAGTACTTC
J: TRBJ2-4; size: .; D: .; V: TRBV13; CDR3: CASSLRGWNIQYF; DNA: TGTGCCAGCAGCTTAAGGGGTTGGAACATTCAGTACTTC
J: TRBJ1-3; size: .; D: TRBD1; V: TRBV2; CDR3: CASSEGTGVSGNTIYF; DNA: TGTGCCAGCAGTGAAGGGACAGGGGTCTCTGGAAACACCATATATTTT
J: TRBJ2-7; size: .; D: .; V: TRBV4-1; CDR3: CASSPGFSYEQYF; DNA: TGCGCCAGCAGCCCGGGGTTCTCCTACGAGCAGTACTTC
J: TRBJ1-1; size: .; D: TRBD1; V: TRBV7-2; CDR3: CASTHPGGYTEAFF; DNA: TGTGCCAGCACCCACCCAGGGGGCTACACTGAAGCTTTCTTT
J: TRBJ1-1; size: .; D: .; V: TRBV10-3; CDR3: CATSAVYTEAFF; DNA: TGTGCCACCTCCGCGGTCTACACTGAAGCTTTCTTT
J: TRBJ2-1; size: .; D: TRBD2; V: TRBV4-1; CDR3: CASSRLAGYNEQFF; DNA: TGCGCCAGCAGCCGTCTAGCGGGGTACAATGAGCAGTTCTTC
J: TRBJ1-3; size: .; D: TRBD1; V: TRBV30; CDR3: CAWRPPYRGSNTIYF; DNA: TGTGCCTGGAGGCCCCCCTACAGGGGCTCAAACACCATATATTTT
J: TRBJ2-1; size: .; D: TRBD2; V: TRBV29-1; CDR3: CSVKAGSSYNEQFF; DNA: TGCAGCGTCAAAGCGGGAAGCTCCTACAATGAGCAGTTCTTC
J: TRBJ2-1; size: .; D: .; V: TRBV6-5; CDR3: CASGRSRYNNEQFF; DNA: TGTGCCAGCGGGAGGAGTAGGTACAACAATGAGCAGTTCTTC
J: TRBJ2-7; size: few; D: .; V: TRBV7-2; CDR3: CASSPTGTHYEQYF; DNA: TGTGCCAGCAGCCCTACCGGGACCCACTACGAGCAGTACTTC
J: TRBJ2-5; size: once; D: .; V: TRBV6-5; CDR3: CASSYSRMRETQYF; DNA: TGTGCCAGCAGTTACTCGCGGATGCGAGAGACCCAGTACTTC